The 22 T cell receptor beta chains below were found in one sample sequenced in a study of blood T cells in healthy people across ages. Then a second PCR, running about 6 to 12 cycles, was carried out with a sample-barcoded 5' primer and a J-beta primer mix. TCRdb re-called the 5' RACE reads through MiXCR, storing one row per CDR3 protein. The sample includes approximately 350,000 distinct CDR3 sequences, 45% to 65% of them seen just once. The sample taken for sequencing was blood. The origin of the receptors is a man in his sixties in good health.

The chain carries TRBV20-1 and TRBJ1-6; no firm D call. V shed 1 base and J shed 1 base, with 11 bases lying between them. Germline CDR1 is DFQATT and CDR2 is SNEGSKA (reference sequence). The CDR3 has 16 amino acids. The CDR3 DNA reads TGCAGTGCTAGAGTTCAGTTTCAGTCCTATAATTCACCCCTCCACTTT. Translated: CSARVQFQSYNSPLHF.

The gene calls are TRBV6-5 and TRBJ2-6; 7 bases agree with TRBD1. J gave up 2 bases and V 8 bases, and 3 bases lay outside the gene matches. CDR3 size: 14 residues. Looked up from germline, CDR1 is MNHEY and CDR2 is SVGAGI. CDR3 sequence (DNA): TGTGCCAGCGGAGACAGGGCTGGGGCCAACGTCCTGACTTTC. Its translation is CASGDRAGANVLTF.

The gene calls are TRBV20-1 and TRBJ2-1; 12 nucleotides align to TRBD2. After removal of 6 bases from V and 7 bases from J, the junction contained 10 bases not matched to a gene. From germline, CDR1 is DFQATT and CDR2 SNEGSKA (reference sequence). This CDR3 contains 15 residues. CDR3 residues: CSAKPSGGAWNEQFF. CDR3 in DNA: TGCAGTGCCAAACCTAGCGGGGGGGCCTGGAATGAGCAGTTCTTC.

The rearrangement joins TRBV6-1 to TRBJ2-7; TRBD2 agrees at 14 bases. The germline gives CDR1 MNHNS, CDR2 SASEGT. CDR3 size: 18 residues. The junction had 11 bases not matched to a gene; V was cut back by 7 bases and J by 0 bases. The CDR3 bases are TGTGCCAGCATCCCCCGGCGGGGACTAGCGGGGGCCTCCTACGAGCAGTACTTC. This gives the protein CASIPRRGLAGASYEQYF.

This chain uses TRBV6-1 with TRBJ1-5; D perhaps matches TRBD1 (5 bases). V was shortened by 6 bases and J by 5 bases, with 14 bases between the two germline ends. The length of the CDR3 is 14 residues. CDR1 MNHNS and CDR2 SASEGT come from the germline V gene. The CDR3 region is CASRFPGAHQPQHF. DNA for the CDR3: TGTGCCAGCAGATTTCCCGGGGCGCATCAGCCCCAGCATTTT.

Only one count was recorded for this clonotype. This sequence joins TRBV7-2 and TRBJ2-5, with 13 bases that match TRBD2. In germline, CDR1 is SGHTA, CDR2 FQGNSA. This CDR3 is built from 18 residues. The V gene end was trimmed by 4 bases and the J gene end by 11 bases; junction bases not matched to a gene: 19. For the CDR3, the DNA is TGTGCCAGCAGCTCGACTAGCCGGACTAGCGGGAGCTCCAATGAGCAGTACTTC. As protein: CASSSTSRTSGSSNEQYF.

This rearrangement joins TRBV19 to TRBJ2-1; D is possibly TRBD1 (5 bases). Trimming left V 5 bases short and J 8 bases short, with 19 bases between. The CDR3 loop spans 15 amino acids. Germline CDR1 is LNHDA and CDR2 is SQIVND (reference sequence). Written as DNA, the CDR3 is TGTGCCAGTAGTCGGCAGGGCCGGCTGAGCGATGAGCAGTTCTTC. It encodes CASSRQGRLSDEQFF.

CDR3 sequence reads: CASSPRQISSTDTQYF. The CDR3 DNA is TGTGCCAGCAGCCCACGACAGATTTCTAGCACAGATACGCAGTATTTT. The rearrangement joins TRBV3-1 to TRBJ2-3; a weak D match, TRBD1 (5 bases). The CDR3 loop spans 16 amino acids. Trimming took off 4 bases at V and 0 bases at J, with 14 bases between the two ends. CDR1 and CDR2 (germline): LGHDT, YNNKEL (reference sequence).

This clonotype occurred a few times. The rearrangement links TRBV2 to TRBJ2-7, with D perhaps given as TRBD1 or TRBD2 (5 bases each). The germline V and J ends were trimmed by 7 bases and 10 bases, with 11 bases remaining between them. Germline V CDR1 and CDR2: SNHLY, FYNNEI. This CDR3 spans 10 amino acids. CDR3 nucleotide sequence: TGTGCCAGCAACCAGGGAGTACAGTACTTC. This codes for CASNQGVQYF.

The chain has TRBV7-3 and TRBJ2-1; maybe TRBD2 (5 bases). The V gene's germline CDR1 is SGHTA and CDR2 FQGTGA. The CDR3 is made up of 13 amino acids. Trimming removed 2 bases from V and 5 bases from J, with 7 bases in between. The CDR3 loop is CASSLPADNEQFF. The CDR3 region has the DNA TGTGCCAGCAGCTTACCAGCGGACAATGAGCAGTTCTTC.

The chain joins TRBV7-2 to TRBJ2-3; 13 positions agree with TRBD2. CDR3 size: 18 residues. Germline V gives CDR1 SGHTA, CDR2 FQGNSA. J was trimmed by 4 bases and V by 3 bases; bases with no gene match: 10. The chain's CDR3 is CASSLALAGGDRADTQYF. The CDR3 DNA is TGTGCCAGCAGCTTGGCACTAGCGGGAGGGGATCGGGCAGATACGCAGTATTTT.

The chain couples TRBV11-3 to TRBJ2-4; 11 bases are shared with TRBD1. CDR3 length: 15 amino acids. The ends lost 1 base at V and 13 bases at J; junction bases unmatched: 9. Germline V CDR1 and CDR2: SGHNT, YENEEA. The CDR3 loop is CASSLGGTGGFKQYF. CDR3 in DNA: TGTGCCAGCAGCTTAGGTGGGACAGGGGGATTCAAGCAGTACTTC.

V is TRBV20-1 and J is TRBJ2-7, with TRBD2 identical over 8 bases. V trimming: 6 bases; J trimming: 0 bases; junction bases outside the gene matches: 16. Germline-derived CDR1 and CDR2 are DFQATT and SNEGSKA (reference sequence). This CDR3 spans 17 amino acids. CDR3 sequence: CSAGPGAGVFGSYEQYF. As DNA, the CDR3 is TGCAGTGCCGGTCCGGGAGCGGGAGTTTTTGGCTCCTACGAGCAGTACTTC.

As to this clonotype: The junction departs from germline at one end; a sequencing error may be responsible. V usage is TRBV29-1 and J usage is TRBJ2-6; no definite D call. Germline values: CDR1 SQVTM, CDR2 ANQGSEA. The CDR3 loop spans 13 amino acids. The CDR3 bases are TGCAGCGTTGGCAACTCTGAGGCCAACGTCCTGACTTTC. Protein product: CSVGNSEANVLTF.

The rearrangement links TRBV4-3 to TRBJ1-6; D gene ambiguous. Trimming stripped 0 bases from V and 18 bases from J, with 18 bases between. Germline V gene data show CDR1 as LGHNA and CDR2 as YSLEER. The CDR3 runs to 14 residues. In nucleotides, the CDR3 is TGCGCCAGCAGCCAAGAACTTCGAGACGAGCTTGCCCACTTT. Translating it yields CASSQELRDELAHF.

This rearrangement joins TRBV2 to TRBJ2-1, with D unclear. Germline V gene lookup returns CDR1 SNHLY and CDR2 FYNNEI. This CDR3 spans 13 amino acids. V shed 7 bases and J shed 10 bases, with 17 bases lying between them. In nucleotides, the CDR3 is TGTGCCAGCAAAAGTGGTGAGGTGCGAGAGCAGTTCTTC. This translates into CASKSGEVREQFF.

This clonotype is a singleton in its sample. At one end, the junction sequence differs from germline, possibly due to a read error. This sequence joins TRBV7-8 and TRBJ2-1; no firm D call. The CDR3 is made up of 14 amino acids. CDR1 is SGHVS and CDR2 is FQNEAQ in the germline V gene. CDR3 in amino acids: CAGSWVRVGREQFF. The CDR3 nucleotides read TGTGCCGGCAGCTGGGTTCGTGTTGGACGTGAGCAGTTCTTC.

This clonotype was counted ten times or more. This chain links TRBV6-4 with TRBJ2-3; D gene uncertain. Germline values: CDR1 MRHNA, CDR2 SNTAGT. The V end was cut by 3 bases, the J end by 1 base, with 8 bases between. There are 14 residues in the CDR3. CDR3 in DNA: TGTGCCAGCAGTGAAGCAGGCGGCACAGATACGCAGTATTTT. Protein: CASSEAGGTDTQYF.

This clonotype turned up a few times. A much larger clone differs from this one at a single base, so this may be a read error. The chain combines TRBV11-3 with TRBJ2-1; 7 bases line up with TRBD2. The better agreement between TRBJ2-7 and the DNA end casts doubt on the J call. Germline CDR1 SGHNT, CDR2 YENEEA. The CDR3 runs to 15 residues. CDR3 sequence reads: CASSRTSNTYNEQYF. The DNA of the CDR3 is TGTGCCAGCAGCCGGACTAGTAACACCTACAATGAGCAGTACTTC.

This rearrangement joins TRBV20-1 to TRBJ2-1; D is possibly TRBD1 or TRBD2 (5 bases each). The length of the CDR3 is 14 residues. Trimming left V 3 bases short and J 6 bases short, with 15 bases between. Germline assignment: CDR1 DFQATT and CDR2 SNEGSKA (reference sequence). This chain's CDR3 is CSARSRESPNEQFF. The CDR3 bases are TGCAGTGCTAGGTCCAGGGAGTCTCCCAATGAGCAGTTCTTC.

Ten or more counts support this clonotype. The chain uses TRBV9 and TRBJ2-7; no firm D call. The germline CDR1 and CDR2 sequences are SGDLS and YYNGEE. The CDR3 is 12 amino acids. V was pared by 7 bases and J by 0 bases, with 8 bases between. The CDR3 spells CASGTSSYEQYF. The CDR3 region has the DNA TGTGCCAGCGGTACGAGCTCCTACGAGCAGTACTTC.

The DNA for the CDR3 is TGCAGTGCTAGGGGGCAGAGTAATGAAAAACTGTTTTTT. Its protein product is CSARGQSNEKLFF. V gene TRBV20-1 combines with J gene TRBJ1-4, with D possibly being TRBD1 (5 bases). Trimming pared 3 bases from V and 4 bases from J, leaving 9 bases between. The CDR3 spans 13 residues. Looked up from germline, CDR1 is DFQATT and CDR2 is SNEGSKA (reference sequence).